What follows are 27 T cell receptor beta chains derived from one specimen sequenced in a study of blood T cell repertoires in COVID-19. Libraries were prepared by immunoSEQ multiplex PCR; TCRdb keeps only in-frame clonotypes and omits some of them. The top ten hold roughly 8.9% of the sample, which has 170,000 or so clones, 88% seen once. Sequences were obtained from PBMCs or T cells enriched from blood (not recorded which). The receptor source for this set is a young woman who had recovered from COVID-19.

The V call is TRBV5-6, the J call TRBJ1-2; D remains ambiguous. Trimming removed 1 base from V and 4 bases from J, with 14 bases in between. Germline values: CDR1 SGHDT, CDR2 YYEEEE. The CDR3 loop spans 15 amino acids. The CDR3 bases are TGTGCCAGCAGCTTGAGTGAGGGCTTGGGCTATGGCTACACCTTC. Protein product: CASSLSEGLGYGYTF.

V usage is TRBV28 and J usage is TRBJ2-1; D is perhaps TRBD2 (5 bases). Trimming pared 6 bases from V and 7 bases from J, leaving 13 bases between. The germline V gene has CDR1 MDHEN and CDR2 SYDVKM. The CDR3 extends over 13 amino acids. The CDR3 DNA reads TGTGCCAGCAGCTGGGGAGAGGTAAATGAGCAGTTCTTC. This encodes CASSWGEVNEQFF.

The rearrangement uses TRBV4-3 and TRBJ1-2; 10 nucleotides align to TRBD1. V lost 6 bases to trimming and J lost 7 bases; unmatched junction nucleotides: 8. Germline CDR1 LGHNA, CDR2 YSLEER. This CDR3 has 14 residues. The DNA for the CDR3 is TGCGCCAGCAGAGCCGGGACAGGGGACATTGGCTACACCTTC. Translated, it gives CASRAGTGDIGYTF.

The chain is built from TRBV5-4 and TRBJ1-5; D remains ambiguous. V lost 2 bases, J lost 6 bases, and 9 bases lay in between. The CDR3 is 13 residues long. The germline V gene has CDR1 SGHNT and CDR2 YYREEE (reference sequence). The CDR3, as DNA: TGTGCCAGCAGCTTATCCCCTAGTCAGCCCCAGCATTTT. Its protein is CASSLSPSQPQHF.

The chain has TRBV29-1 and TRBJ2-2; D is ambiguous. Germline CDR1 SQVTM, CDR2 ANQGSEA. V was shortened by 8 bases and J by 2 bases, with 6 bases between the two germline ends. The CDR3 is 11 residues long. CDR3 residues: CSTYNTGELFF. CDR3 DNA sequence: TGCAGCACTTACAACACCGGGGAGCTGTTTTTT.

In its sample, this clone was seen a few times. The chain employs TRBV7-8 and TRBJ1-2; TRBD1 matches at 9 bases. CDR1 SGHVS and CDR2 FQNEAQ come from the germline V gene. This CDR3 spans 15 amino acids. V shed 1 base and J 3 bases; nucleotides not matched to a gene: 3. In nucleotides, the CDR3 is TGTGCCAGCAGCTTAGGGACAGGGGTTGACTATGGCTACACCTTC. Protein product: CASSLGTGVDYGYTF.

The chain has TRBV20-1 and TRBJ1-1; D might be TRBD1 (6 bases). With 3 bases removed from V and 1 base from J, the gap between germline ends came to 9 bases. There are 13 residues in the CDR3. Germline V gene data show CDR1 as DFQATT and CDR2 as SNEGSKA (reference sequence). The CDR3 protein is CSASPTGNTEAFF. CDR3 nucleotides: TGCAGTGCTAGTCCGACAGGGAACACTGAAGCTTTCTTT.

This clone was counted once. The chain links TRBV15 to TRBJ2-2, with 7 bases fitting TRBD2. This CDR3 region has 17 residues. Germline V lookup: CDR1 LNHNV, CDR2 YYDKDF (reference sequence). V gave up 0 bases and J gave up 9 bases; unmatched junction bases: 13. CDR3 sequence (DNA): TGTGCCACCAGCAGAGACCCGATACTAGCGAGTACCTGGGAGCTGTTTTTT. Amino acids: CATSRDPILASTWELFF.

The genes are TRBV7-3 and TRBJ2-7; 7 bases map to TRBD1. The V segment lost 4 bases and the J segment 0 bases; nucleotides outside the gene matches: 6. This CDR3 has 15 residues. Per the germline V gene, CDR1 is SGHTA and CDR2 is FQGTGA. The CDR3 nucleotides are TGTGCCAGCAGCTCACCGGGACAGACCTCCTACGAGCAGTACTTC. This encodes CASSSPGQTSYEQYF.

This chain uses TRBV7-6 with TRBJ2-3; 8 nucleotides align to TRBD2. The trim removed 5 bases at V and 0 bases at J, leaving 4 bases unmatched. The length of the CDR3 is 15 residues. The germline V gene encodes CDR1 SGHVS and CDR2 FNYEAQ. The CDR3 nucleotides read TGTGCCAGCAGCCCACTAGCGGAGAGCACAGATACGCAGTATTTT. This translates into CASSPLAESTDTQYF.

The chain carries TRBV5-5 and TRBJ2-2, with 10 bases fitting TRBD1. V gave up 2 bases and J gave up 6 bases; unmatched junction bases: 7. Germline V gene sequence: CDR1 SGHKS, CDR2 YYEKEE (reference sequence). This CDR3 spans 16 amino acids. The CDR3 loop reads CASSLAGTGVAGELFF. The CDR3 DNA sequence: TGTGCCAGCAGCTTAGCCGGGACAGGGGTGGCCGGGGAGCTGTTTTTT.

The chain combines TRBV7-2 with TRBJ2-3; the D gene is possibly TRBD1 (6 bases). The germline CDR1 and CDR2 sequences are SGHTA and FQGNSA. The V and J ends lost 5 bases and 7 bases respectively, with 13 bases between them. CDR3 length equals 13 residues. The CDR3 region has the DNA TGTGCCAGCAGCCCACTCAGGGGTTATACGCAGTATTTT. Its translation is CASSPLRGYTQYF. The entire variable domain, with the rest obtained from reference TRBV7-2 and TRBJ2-3, is as follows: GAGVSQSPSNKVTEKGKDVELRCDPISGHTALYWYRQSLGQGLEFLIYFQGNSAPDKSGLPSDRFSAERTGGSVSTLTIQRTQQEDSAVYLCASSPLRGYTQYFGPGTRLTVL.

This rearrangement joins TRBV9 to TRBJ1-2, with 7 bases identical to TRBD1. V was clipped by 1 base and J by 4 bases; unmatched bases: 4. The CDR3 loop spans 14 amino acids. CDR1 is SGDLS and CDR2 is YYNGEE in the germline V gene. The CDR3 bases are TGTGCCAGCAGCGTATCAGGGGGAAGCTATGGCTACACCTTC. As protein: CASSVSGGSYGYTF.

The chain employs TRBV9 and TRBJ1-1; D gene unclear. CDR3 size: 13 residues. The V gene's germline CDR1 is SGDLS and CDR2 YYNGEE. Trimming took off 0 bases at V and 7 bases at J, with 10 bases between the two ends. The CDR3 region is CASSVVAGDEAFF. CDR3 DNA: TGTGCCAGCAGCGTAGTGGCAGGCGATGAAGCTTTCTTT.

The chain joins TRBV7-2 to TRBJ1-2, with a weak D call TRBD1 (6 bases). Germline values: CDR1 SGHTA, CDR2 FQGNSA. This CDR3 region has 15 residues. V was cut by 5 bases and J by 6 bases, with 19 bases left in between. The CDR3 reads CASSLFSHHRDGYTF. CDR3 in DNA: TGTGCCAGCAGCCTTTTTTCCCACCACAGGGATGGCTACACCTTC.

The gene calls are TRBV7-2 and TRBJ2-7; a possible D gene is TRBD2 (5 bases). The V and J ends lost 1 base and 2 bases respectively, with 18 bases between them. This CDR3 comprises 17 residues. Germline V gene data show CDR1 as SGHTA and CDR2 as FQGNSA. CDR3 loop: CASSLVGSGAAPYEQYF. In DNA form, the CDR3 reads TGTGCCAGCAGCTTAGTGGGCTCTGGAGCGGCCCCCTACGAGCAGTACTTC.

The chain couples TRBV5-1 to TRBJ1-1, with unresolved D. CDR3 length: 13 amino acids. The V end was cut by 0 bases, the J end by 4 bases, with 7 bases between. Germline values: CDR1 SGHRS, CDR2 YFSETQ. The CDR3 region is CASSLGQFTEAFF. In nucleotides, the CDR3 is TGCGCCAGCAGCTTGGGGCAGTTCACTGAAGCTTTCTTT.

The CDR3 sequence: CASSGADRVCSEAFF. For the CDR3, the DNA is TGTGCCAGCAGTGGGGCGGACAGGGTGTGTTCTGAAGCTTTCTTT. V gene TRBV6-4 combines with J gene TRBJ1-1, with 8 nucleotides matching TRBD1. V gave up 4 bases and J gave up 6 bases; unmatched junction bases: 10. Germline V gene lookup returns CDR1 MRHNA and CDR2 SNTAGT. This CDR3 spans 15 amino acids.

The chain uses TRBV28 and TRBJ1-5, with D possibly matching TRBD1 (6 bases). The CDR3 sequence is 11 residues long. Deletions cut 10 bases from V and 11 bases from J, with 15 bases between. Germline lookup yields CDR1 MDHEN and CDR2 SYDVKM. CDR3 DNA sequence: TGTGCCACCGAGGAGCAGGGGACCCAGCATTTT. This gives the protein CATEEQGTQHF.

In DNA form, the CDR3 reads TGTGCCAGCAGCCAAGAGTCACGGGGGGGCGTTGATACGCAGTATTTT. Translating it yields CASSQESRGGVDTQYF. The V gene is TRBV4-2, the J gene TRBJ2-3; 8 bases map to TRBD2. Germline V lookup: CDR1 LGHNA, CDR2 YNFKEQ. V trimming: 0 bases; J trimming: 6 bases; junction bases outside the gene matches: 8. There are 16 residues in the CDR3.

The chain is built from TRBV5-4 and TRBJ2-3; a weak D match, TRBD1 (6 bases). CDR1 is SGHNT, CDR2 YYREEE, per germline (reference sequence). This CDR3 is 14 amino acids long. V lost 5 bases, J lost 2 bases, and 12 bases lay in between. CDR3 in DNA: TGTGCCAGCAGTCTTGGACAGAACACAGATACGCAGTATTTT. It yields the protein CASSLGQNTDTQYF.

The chain combines TRBV19 with TRBJ1-1, with unresolved D. The CDR3 consists of 15 residues. Trimming pared 7 bases from V and 4 bases from J, leaving 19 bases between. Germline CDR1 is LNHDA and CDR2 is SQIVND (reference sequence). CDR3 amino acids: CASTNRRERATEAFF. The CDR3 bases are TGTGCCAGTACTAATCGACGGGAGCGGGCCACTGAAGCTTTCTTT.

This chain uses TRBV5-1 with TRBJ2-1; TRBD1 aligns across 9 bases. The CDR3 has 16 residues. V gave up 2 bases and J gave up 0 bases; unmatched junction bases: 3. CDR1 SGHRS and CDR2 YFSETQ come from the germline V gene. In nucleotides, the CDR3 is TGCGCCAGCAGCTTAGGGACAGGGATCTCCTACAATGAGCAGTTCTTC. This translates into CASSLGTGISYNEQFF. Full variable domain (missing parts from reference TRBV5-1 and TRBJ2-1): KAGVTQTPRYLIKTRGQQVTLSCSPISGHRSVSWYQQTPGQGLQFLFEYFSETQRNKGNFPGRFSGRQFSNSRSEMNVSTLELGDSALYLCASSLGTGISYNEQFFGPGTRLTVL.

This clone was seen a few times. This sequence joins TRBV3-1 (or the pseudogene TRBV3-2) and TRBJ2-3, with TRBD2 matching 7 bases. Germline V gene sequence: CDR1 LGHDT, CDR2 YNNKEL (reference sequence). With 1 base clipped from V and 9 bases from J, the junction kept 1 base outside the gene matches. The CDR3 consists of 12 residues. The CDR3 region has the DNA TGTGCCAGCAGCCAAGGACTAGCAACGCAGTATTTT. Its translation is CASSQGLATQYF.

The chain employs TRBV6-5 and TRBJ2-7; 8 nucleotides line up with TRBD1. The junction had 3 bases not matched to a gene; V was cut back by 0 bases and J by 5 bases. CDR1 and CDR2 (germline): MNHEY, SVGAGI. There are 14 residues in the CDR3. In DNA, the CDR3 is TGTGCCAGCAGTTACTCTAACAGGGGGAACGAGCAGTACTTC. This translates into CASSYSNRGNEQYF.

This sequence joins TRBV7-6 and TRBJ2-2, with TRBD2 identical over 9 bases. The V gene end was trimmed by 4 bases and the J gene end by 1 base; junction bases not matched to a gene: 4. Looked up from germline, CDR1 is SGHVS and CDR2 is FNYEAQ. The CDR3 extends over 16 amino acids. CDR3 in amino acids: CASSSLAGMNTGELFF. DNA of the CDR3: TGTGCCAGCAGCTCGCTAGCGGGGATGAACACCGGGGAGCTGTTTTTT.

This clone was seen just once. This sequence joins TRBV7-3 and TRBJ2-5; 8 positions agree with TRBD2. Germline V gene data show CDR1 as SGHTA and CDR2 as FQGTGA. The CDR3 totals 16 residues. Trimming at V came to 4 bases and at J to 2 bases, leaving 9 bases not matched to a gene. In nucleotides, the CDR3 is TGTGCCAGCAGCTCGAGAACTAGCGGAGGGCAAGAGACCCAGTACTTC. Its protein product is CASSSRTSGGQETQYF.